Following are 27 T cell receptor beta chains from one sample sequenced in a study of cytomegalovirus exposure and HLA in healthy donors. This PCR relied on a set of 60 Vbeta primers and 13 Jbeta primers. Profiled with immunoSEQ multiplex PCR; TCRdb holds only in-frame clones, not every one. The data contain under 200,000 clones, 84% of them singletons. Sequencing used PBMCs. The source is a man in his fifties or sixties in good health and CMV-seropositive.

The CDR3 protein is CASSHPGSPGNTEAFF. CDR3 nucleotides: TGTGCCAGTAGTCACCCCGGTAGTCCGGGGAACACTGAAGCTTTCTTT. The chain carries TRBV19 and TRBJ1-1; no reliable D call. The CDR3 sequence is 16 residues long. The germline CDR1 and CDR2 sequences are LNHDA and SQIVND (reference sequence). Trimming stripped 5 bases from V and 1 base from J, with 17 bases between.

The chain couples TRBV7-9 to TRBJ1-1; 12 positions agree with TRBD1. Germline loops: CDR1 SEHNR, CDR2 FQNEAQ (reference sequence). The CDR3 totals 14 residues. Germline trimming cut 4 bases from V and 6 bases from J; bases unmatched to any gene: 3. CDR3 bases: TGTGCCAGCAGCTGGGACAGGGGGCTGGCTGAAGCTTTCTTT. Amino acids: CASSWDRGLAEAFF.

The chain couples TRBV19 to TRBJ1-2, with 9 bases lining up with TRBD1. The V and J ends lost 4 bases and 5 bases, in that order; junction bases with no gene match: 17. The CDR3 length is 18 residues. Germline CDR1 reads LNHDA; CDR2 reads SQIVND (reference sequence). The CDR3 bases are TGTGCCAGTAGTACCTTAACAGGGGGCCTACCTTTATCTTATGGCTACACCTTC. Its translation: CASSTLTGGLPLSYGYTF.

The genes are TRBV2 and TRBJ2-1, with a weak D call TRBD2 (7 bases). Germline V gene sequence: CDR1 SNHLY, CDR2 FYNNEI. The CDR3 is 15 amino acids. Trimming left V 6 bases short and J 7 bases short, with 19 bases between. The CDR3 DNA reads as TGTGCCAGCAGGGAGGGGGTCTGGGGAGGGAATGAGCAGTTCTTC. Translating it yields CASREGVWGGNEQFF.

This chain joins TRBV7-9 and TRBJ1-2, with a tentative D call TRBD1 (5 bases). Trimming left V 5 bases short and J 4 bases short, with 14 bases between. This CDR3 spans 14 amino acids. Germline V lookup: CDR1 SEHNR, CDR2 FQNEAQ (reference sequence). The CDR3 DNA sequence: TGTGCCAGCAGCGCCCTTGGGGGGTCCTATGGCTACACCTTC. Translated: CASSALGGSYGYTF.

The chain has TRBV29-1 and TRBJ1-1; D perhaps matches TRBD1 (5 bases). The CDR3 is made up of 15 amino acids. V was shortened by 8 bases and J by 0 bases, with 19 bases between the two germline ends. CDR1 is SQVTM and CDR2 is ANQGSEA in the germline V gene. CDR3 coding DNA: TGCAGCATCCTCGGAGGGGTAGGAATGAACACTGAAGCTTTCTTT. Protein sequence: CSILGGVGMNTEAFF.

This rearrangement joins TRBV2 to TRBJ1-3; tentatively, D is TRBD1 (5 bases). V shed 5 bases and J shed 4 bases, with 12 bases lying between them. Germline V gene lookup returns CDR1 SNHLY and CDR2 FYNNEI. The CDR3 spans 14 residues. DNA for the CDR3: TGTGCCAGCAGTTGGGGAGGGGCAGGAAACACCATATATTTT. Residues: CASSWGGAGNTIYF.

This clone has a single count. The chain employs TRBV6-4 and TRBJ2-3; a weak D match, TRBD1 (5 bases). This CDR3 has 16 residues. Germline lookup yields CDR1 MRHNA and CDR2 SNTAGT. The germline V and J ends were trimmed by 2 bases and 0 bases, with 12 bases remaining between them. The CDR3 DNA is TGTGCCAGCAGTGACAGGTTCACAGGTAGCACAGATACGCAGTATTTT. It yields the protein CASSDRFTGSTDTQYF.

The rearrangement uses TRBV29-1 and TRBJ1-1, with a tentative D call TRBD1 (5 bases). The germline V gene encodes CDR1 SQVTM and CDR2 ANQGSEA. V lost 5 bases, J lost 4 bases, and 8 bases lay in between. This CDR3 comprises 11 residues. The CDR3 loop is CSVPGGTEAFF. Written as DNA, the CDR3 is TGCAGCGTTCCCGGGGGCACTGAAGCTTTCTTT. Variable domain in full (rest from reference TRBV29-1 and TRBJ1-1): SAVISQKPSRDICQRGTSLTIQCQVDSQVTMMFWYRQQPGQSLTLIATANQGSEATYESGFVIDKFPISRPNLTFSTLTVSNMSPEDSSIYLCSVPGGTEAFFGQGTRLTVV.

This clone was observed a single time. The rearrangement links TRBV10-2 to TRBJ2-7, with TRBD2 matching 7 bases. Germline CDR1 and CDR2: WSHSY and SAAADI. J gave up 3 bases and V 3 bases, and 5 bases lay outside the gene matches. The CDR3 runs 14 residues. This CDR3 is CASSEGASGYEQYV. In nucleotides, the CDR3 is TGCGCCAGCAGTGAAGGGGCTAGCGGCTACGAGCAGTACGTC.

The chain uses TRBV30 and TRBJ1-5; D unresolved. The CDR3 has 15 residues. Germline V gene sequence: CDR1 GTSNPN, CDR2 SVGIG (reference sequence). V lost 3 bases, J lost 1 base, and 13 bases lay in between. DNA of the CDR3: TGTGCCTGGAGCCACGAGGATGGGAGCAATCAGCCCCAGCATTTT. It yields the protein CAWSHEDGSNQPQHF.

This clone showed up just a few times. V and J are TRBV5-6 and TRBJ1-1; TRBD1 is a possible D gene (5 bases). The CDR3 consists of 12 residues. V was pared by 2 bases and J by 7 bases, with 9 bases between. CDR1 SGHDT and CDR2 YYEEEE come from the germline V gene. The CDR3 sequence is CASSFRQNEAFF. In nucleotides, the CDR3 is TGTGCCAGCAGCTTCCGACAGAATGAAGCTTTCTTT.

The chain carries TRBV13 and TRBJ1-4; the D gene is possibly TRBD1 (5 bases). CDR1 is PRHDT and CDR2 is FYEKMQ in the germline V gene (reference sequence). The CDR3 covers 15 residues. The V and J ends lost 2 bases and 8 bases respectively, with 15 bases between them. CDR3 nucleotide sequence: TGTGCCAGCAGCTTAATTGGGCAGGGAGGAGAAAAACTGTTTTTT. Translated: CASSLIGQGGEKLFF.

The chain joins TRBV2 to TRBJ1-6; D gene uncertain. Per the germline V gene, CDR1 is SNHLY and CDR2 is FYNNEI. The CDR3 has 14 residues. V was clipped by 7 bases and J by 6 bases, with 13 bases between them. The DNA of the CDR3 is TGTGCCAGCACCCCGCTTGTGAGTAATTCACCCCTCCACTTT. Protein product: CASTPLVSNSPLHF. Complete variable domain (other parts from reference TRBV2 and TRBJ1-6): EPEVTQTPSHQVTQMGQEVILRCVPISNHLYFYWYRQILGQKVEFLVSFYNNEISEKSEIFDDQFSVERPDGSNFTLKIRSTKLEDSAMYFCASTPLVSNSPLHFGNGTRLTVT.

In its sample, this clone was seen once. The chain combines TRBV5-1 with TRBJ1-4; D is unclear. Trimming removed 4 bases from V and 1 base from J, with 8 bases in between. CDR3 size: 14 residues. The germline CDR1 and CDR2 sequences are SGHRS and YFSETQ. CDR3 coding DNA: TGCGCCAGCAGCCCGGGGAGAACTAATGAAAAACTGTTTTTT. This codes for CASSPGRTNEKLFF.

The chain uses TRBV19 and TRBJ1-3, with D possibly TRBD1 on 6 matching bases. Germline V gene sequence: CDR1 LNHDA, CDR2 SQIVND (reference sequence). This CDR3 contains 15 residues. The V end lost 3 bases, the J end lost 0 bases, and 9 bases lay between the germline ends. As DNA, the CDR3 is TGTGCCAGTAGTATCAGGACAGTCTCTGGAAACACCATATATTTT. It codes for CASSIRTVSGNTIYF.

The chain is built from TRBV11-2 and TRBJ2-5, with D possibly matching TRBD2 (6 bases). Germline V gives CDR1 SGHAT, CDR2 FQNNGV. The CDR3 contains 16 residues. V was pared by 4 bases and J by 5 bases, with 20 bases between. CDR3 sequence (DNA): TGTGCCAGCAGCTCCCATAGGACCTCTCGGGGGGAGACCCAGTACTTC. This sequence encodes CASSSHRTSRGETQYF.

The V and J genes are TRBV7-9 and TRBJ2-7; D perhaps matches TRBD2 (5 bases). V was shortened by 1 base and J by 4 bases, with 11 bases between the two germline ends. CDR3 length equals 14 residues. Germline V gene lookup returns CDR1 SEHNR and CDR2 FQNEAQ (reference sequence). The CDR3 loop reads CASSLGATRYEQYF. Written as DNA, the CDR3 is TGTGCCAGCAGCTTAGGAGCCACTAGGTACGAGCAGTACTTC.

CDR3 sequence reads: CASSLETARGYTF. In DNA, the CDR3 is TGCGCCAGCAGCTTGGAGACCGCGAGGGGCTACACCTTC. The rearrangement links TRBV5-1 to TRBJ1-2; D ambiguous. The CDR3 length is 13 residues. The germline gives CDR1 SGHRS, CDR2 YFSETQ. The V end lost 0 bases, the J end lost 8 bases, and 11 bases lay between the germline ends.

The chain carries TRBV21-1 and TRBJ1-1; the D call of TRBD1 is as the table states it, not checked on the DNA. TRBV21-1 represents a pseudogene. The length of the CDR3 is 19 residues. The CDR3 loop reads CASIRQNPSQGAVNTEAFF. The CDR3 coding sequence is TGTGCCAGCATACGCCAGAACCCTTCACAGGGGGCGGTGAATACTGAAGCTTTCTTT.

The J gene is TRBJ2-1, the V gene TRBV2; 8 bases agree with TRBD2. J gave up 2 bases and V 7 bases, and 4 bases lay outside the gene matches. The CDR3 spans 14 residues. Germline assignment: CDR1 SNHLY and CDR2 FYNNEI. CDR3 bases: TGTGCCAGCAAAGTCGGGGGGGCCTACAATGAGCAGTTCTTC. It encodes CASKVGGAYNEQFF.

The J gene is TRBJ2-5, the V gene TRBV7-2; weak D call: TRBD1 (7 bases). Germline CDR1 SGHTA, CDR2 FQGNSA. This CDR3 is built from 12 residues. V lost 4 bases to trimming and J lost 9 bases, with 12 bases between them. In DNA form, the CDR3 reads TGTGCCAGCAGCTCACCCAGGGGGGCCCAGTACTTC. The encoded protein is CASSSPRGAQYF.

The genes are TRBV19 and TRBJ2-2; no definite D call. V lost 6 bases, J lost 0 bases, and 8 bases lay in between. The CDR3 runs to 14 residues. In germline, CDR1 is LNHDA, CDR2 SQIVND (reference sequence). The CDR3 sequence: CASRRSANTGELFF. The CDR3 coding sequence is TGTGCCAGTAGGCGGAGCGCGAACACCGGGGAGCTGTTTTTT.

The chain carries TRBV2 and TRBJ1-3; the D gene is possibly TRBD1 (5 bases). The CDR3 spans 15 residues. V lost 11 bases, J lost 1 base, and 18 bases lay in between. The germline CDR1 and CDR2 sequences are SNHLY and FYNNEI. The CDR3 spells CAVSDTFVSGNTIYF. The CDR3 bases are TGTGCCGTGTCGGACACCTTCGTTTCTGGAAACACCATATATTTT.

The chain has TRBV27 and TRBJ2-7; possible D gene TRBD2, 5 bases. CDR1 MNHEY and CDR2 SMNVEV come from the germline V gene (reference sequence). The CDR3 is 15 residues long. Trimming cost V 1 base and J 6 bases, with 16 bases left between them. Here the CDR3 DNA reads TGTGCCAGCAGTTTATTCTCCCACGGGAAGTCCGAGCAGTACTTC. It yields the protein CASSLFSHGKSEQYF.

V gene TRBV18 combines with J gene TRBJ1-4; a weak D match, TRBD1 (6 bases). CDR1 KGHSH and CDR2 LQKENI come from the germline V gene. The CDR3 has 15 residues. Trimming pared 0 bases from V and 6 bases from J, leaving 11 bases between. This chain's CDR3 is CASSPPGGLDEKLFF. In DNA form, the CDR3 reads TGTGCCAGCTCACCACCTGGGGGCCTGGATGAAAAACTGTTTTTT. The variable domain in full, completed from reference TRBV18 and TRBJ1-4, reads NAGVMQNPRHLVRRRGQEARLRCSPMKGHSHVYWYRQLPEEGLKFMVYLQKENIIDESGMPKERFSAEFPKEGPSILRIQQVVRGDSAAYFCASSPPGGLDEKLFFGSGTQLSVL.

CDR3 region: CASSVTGKEWAEAFF. CDR3 bases: TGTGCCAGTAGTGTCACAGGGAAGGAATGGGCTGAAGCTTTCTTT. The chain carries TRBV19 and TRBJ1-1, with D perhaps TRBD1 (6 bases). CDR3 size: 15 residues. The germline gives CDR1 LNHDA, CDR2 SQIVND (reference sequence). V shed 5 bases and J shed 6 bases, with 19 bases lying between them.